The 29 T cell receptor beta chains listed next were all sequenced from one sample in a study of blood T cell repertoires in COVID-19. Some clones are missing from TCRdb's copy, which holds only in-frame ones; the method was immunoSEQ multiplex PCR. The sample lists more than 55,000 clones; roughly 88% were seen once. The sequencing sample was made of peripheral blood. The receptors shown here come from a man aged 55 to 70 with acute or convalescent COVID-19.

This sequence joins TRBV7-2 and TRBJ1-2; 7 nucleotides line up with TRBD1. The ends lost 3 bases at V and 6 bases at J; junction bases unmatched: 7. Germline V gene data show CDR1 as SGHTA and CDR2 as FQGNSA. The CDR3 is 14 residues long. Here the CDR3 DNA reads TGTGCCAGCAGCTTGGACAGGAGGCCCAATGGCTACACCTTC. Translation gives CASSLDRRPNGYTF.

The chain combines TRBV5-1 with TRBJ2-5; D not certain. V lost 2 bases, J lost 5 bases, and 13 bases lay in between. The CDR3 totals 14 residues. Germline CDR1 reads SGHRS; CDR2 reads YFSETQ. The CDR3 DNA follows: TGCGCCAGCAGCTTACAACGAGGCGGTGAGACCCAGTACTTC. Its translation: CASSLQRGGETQYF.

This sequence joins TRBV3-1 (or the pseudogene TRBV3-2) and TRBJ2-2; 8 bases map to TRBD1. J lost 3 bases, V lost 3 bases, and 6 bases had no gene match. The CDR3 covers 16 residues. Germline lookup yields CDR1 LGHDT and CDR2 YNNKEL (reference sequence). The chain's CDR3 is CASSQPGTGDTGELFF. For the CDR3, the DNA is TGTGCCAGCAGCCAGCCCGGGACAGGCGACACCGGGGAGCTGTTTTTT.

The chain recombines TRBV19 with TRBJ2-7, with 14 bases identical to TRBD2. Germline CDR1 is LNHDA and CDR2 is SQIVND (reference sequence). Germline trimming cut 6 bases from V and 7 bases from J; bases unmatched to any gene: 5. CDR3 size: 14 residues. The CDR3 DNA reads as TGTGCCAGTAGGACTAGCGGGAGGGCCGGAGAGCAGTACTTC. It yields the protein CASRTSGRAGEQYF.

The chain links TRBV5-1 to TRBJ2-2; 8 bases are a match to TRBD1. The junction had 7 bases not matched to a gene; V was cut back by 4 bases and J by 5 bases. Looked up from germline, CDR1 is SGHRS and CDR2 is YFSETQ. This CDR3 has 15 amino acids. The CDR3 region has the DNA TGCGCCAGCAGCCCCGACAGGGGTGGGACCGGGGAGCTGTTTTTT. It encodes CASSPDRGGTGELFF. Full variable domain (outside the CDR3, taken from reference TRBV5-1 and TRBJ2-2): KAGVTQTPRYLIKTRGQQVTLSCSPISGHRSVSWYQQTPGQGLQFLFEYFSETQRNKGNFPGRFSGRQFSNSRSEMNVSTLELGDSALYLCASSPDRGGTGELFFGEGSRLTVL.

The CDR3 is CSASLREAGELFF. In nucleotides, the CDR3 is TGCAGTGCTAGTCTCAGGGAAGCCGGGGAGCTGTTTTTT. This sequence joins TRBV20-1 and TRBJ2-2; TRBD1 is a possible D gene (5 bases). This CDR3 spans 13 amino acids. The V gene lost 3 bases and the J gene lost 6 bases, with 11 bases spanning the gap. Germline CDR1 DFQATT, CDR2 SNEGSKA (reference sequence).

This rearrangement joins TRBV2 to TRBJ1-4, with 7 bases matching TRBD1. The trim removed 6 bases at V and 8 bases at J, leaving 9 bases unmatched. This CDR3 is built from 14 residues. Germline CDR1 SNHLY, CDR2 FYNNEI. The chain's CDR3 is CASRRQGAGEKLFF. The DNA for the CDR3 is TGTGCCAGCAGACGACAGGGCGCGGGAGAAAAACTGTTTTTT.

V is TRBV10-1 and J is TRBJ2-7; 9 bases align to TRBD2. CDR3 size: 13 residues. The V gene's germline CDR1 is WNHNN and CDR2 SYGVQD (reference sequence). J was trimmed by 4 bases and V by 10 bases; bases with no gene match: 8. The CDR3 DNA reads TGCGCCACCCGGGATAGCGGGAGTTACGAGCAGTACTTC. It yields the protein CATRDSGSYEQYF.

The rearrangement uses TRBV4-1 and TRBJ2-7; possibly TRBD1 for D (6 bases). This CDR3 spans 13 amino acids. V lost 4 bases, J lost 3 bases, and 10 bases lay in between. CDR1 is MGHRA and CDR2 is YSYEKL in the germline V gene. DNA for the CDR3: TGCGCCAGCAGCCGGTTAGGGGGCTACGAGCAGTACTTC. Protein product: CASSRLGGYEQYF.

A note on this clone: This sample includes further DNA sequences coding for the same CDR3. The rearrangement joins TRBV4-1 to TRBJ2-7, with D unclear. Germline V gene sequence: CDR1 MGHRA, CDR2 YSYEKL. Trimming shortened V by 0 bases and J by 4 bases, and 10 bases separated the two germline ends. This CDR3 comprises 14 residues. CDR3 nucleotide sequence: TGCGCCAGCAGCCAAGAGGTACTCGCATACGAGCAGTACTTC. Translation gives CASSQEVLAYEQYF.

The count of this clone is one. This chain joins TRBV21-1 and TRBJ2-7; the DNA was not compared with TRBD2, the D call given in the table. TRBV21-1 is a listed pseudogene. The CDR3 has 14 residues. As DNA, the CDR3 is TGTGCCAGCAACCATCGGGCGGGACCCTACGAGCAGTACTTC. Its translation is CASNHRAGPYEQYF.

The gene calls are TRBV19 and TRBJ2-3; TRBD2 is a possible D gene (5 bases). The CDR3 runs 15 residues. Germline CDR1 is LNHDA and CDR2 is SQIVND (reference sequence). The V end was cut by 5 bases, the J end by 2 bases, with 14 bases between. The CDR3 DNA reads TGTGCCAGTAGTGGAGGCGGTGCGAACACAGATACGCAGTATTTT. Translation gives CASSGGGANTDTQYF.

This chain joins TRBV5-1 and TRBJ1-4; unclear D gene. Germline V gene lookup returns CDR1 SGHRS and CDR2 YFSETQ. Trimming removed 8 bases from V and 5 bases from J, with 10 bases in between. The CDR3 totals 12 residues. CDR3 in amino acids: CASSRENEKLFF. CDR3 DNA: TGCGCCAGTAGTCGGGAAAATGAAAAACTGTTTTTT.

J is TRBJ2-7 and V is TRBV21-1; TRBD2 is the table's D call, not checked against the DNA. TRBV21-1 is listed as a pseudogene. This CDR3 spans 20 amino acids. CDR3 DNA sequence: TGTGCCAGCAGCAACGTTCCCCCCGGGGGCGGTTCGCGGGGGGACTACGAGCAGTACTTC. It codes for CASSNVPPGGGSRGDYEQYF.

This clone occurred a few times. This chain joins TRBV5-3 and TRBJ1-1, with a possible D match to TRBD1 (5 bases). TRBV5-3 is identified as an open reading frame with a role that is uncertain. Trimming left V 5 bases short and J 3 bases short, with 17 bases between. The CDR3 covers 15 residues. This chain's CDR3 is CARSQESGWDTEAFF. CDR3 DNA: TGTGCCAGAAGTCAGGAGTCAGGGTGGGACACTGAAGCTTTCTTT.

The chain recombines TRBV30 with TRBJ2-2, with D possibly being TRBD2 (6 bases). This CDR3 contains 14 residues. Trimming pared 4 bases from V and 6 bases from J, leaving 15 bases between. The germline V gene encodes CDR1 GTSNPN and CDR2 SVGIG (reference sequence). The CDR3 nucleotides are TGTGCCTGGACCACAGGAGGGCAGGCCGGGGAGCTGTTTTTT. It specifies CAWTTGGQAGELFF.

This chain connects TRBV14 to TRBJ2-7, with 9 positions matching TRBD1. V was pared by 0 bases and J by 2 bases, with 14 bases of the junction left unmatched. In germline, CDR1 is SGHDN, CDR2 FVKESK. The CDR3 spans 19 residues. The CDR3 nucleotides are TGTGCCAGCAGCCAAGAGGGAACTTCCCGGGACAGGGAAACCTACGAGCAGTACTTC. It translates to CASSQEGTSRDRETYEQYF.

The V and J genes are TRBV11-1 and TRBJ2-5; 12 bases align to TRBD1. The V and J ends lost 6 bases and 5 bases, in that order; junction bases with no gene match: 7. CDR1 SGHAT and CDR2 FQDESV come from the germline V gene (reference sequence). The CDR3 has 15 amino acids. DNA of the CDR3: TGTGCCAGCAGTCTGGGACAGGGGGCGGGGGAGACCCAGTACTTC. It encodes CASSLGQGAGETQYF. The whole variable domain, remainder taken from reference TRBV11-1 and TRBJ2-5, is EAEVAQSPRYKITEKSQAVAFWCDPISGHATLYWYRQILGQGPELLVQFQDESVVDDSQLPKDRFSAERLKGVDSTLKIQPAELGDSAMYLCASSLGQGAGETQYFGPGTRLLVL.

The rearrangement links TRBV3-1 (or the pseudogene TRBV3-2) to TRBJ2-3; 8 bases are a match to TRBD1. This CDR3 comprises 13 residues. With V trimmed by 4 bases and J by 8 bases, 5 bases remained unmatched. Germline V gene lookup returns CDR1 LGHDT and CDR2 YNNKEL (reference sequence). The DNA of the CDR3 is TGTGCCAGCAGCCCCACAGGGGGAGGTACGCAGTATTTT. This sequence encodes CASSPTGGGTQYF.

The chain combines TRBV4-1 with TRBJ2-1; 12 bases are shared with TRBD2. This CDR3 region has 17 residues. Trimming cost V 0 bases and J 4 bases; bases outside gene matches: 4. Germline V CDR1 and CDR2: MGHRA, YSYEKL. CDR3 DNA sequence: TGCGCCAGCAGCCAAGAAGGGCTAGCGGGAGGGTACAATGAGCAGTTCTTC. Translation gives CASSQEGLAGGYNEQFF.

The rearrangement joins TRBV19 to TRBJ1-5, with 9 bases identical to TRBD1. V trimming: 6 bases; J trimming: 0 bases; junction bases outside the gene matches: 6. Germline V lookup: CDR1 LNHDA, CDR2 SQIVND (reference sequence). CDR3 length: 16 amino acids. CDR3 nucleotide sequence: TGTGCCAGTAGATATGGACAGGGGCCTAGCAATCAGCCCCAGCATTTT. It translates to CASRYGQGPSNQPQHF.

V is TRBV18 and J is TRBJ2-2, with a tentative D call TRBD2 (6 bases). The CDR3 extends over 13 amino acids. Trimming took off 2 bases at V and 5 bases at J, with 6 bases between the two ends. CDR1 is KGHSH and CDR2 is LQKENI in the germline V gene. CDR3 bases: TGTGCCAGCTCACCAGCGGGGACCGGGGAGCTGTTTTTT. It codes for CASSPAGTGELFF.

A single count supports this clone. V gene TRBV27 combines with J gene TRBJ1-3; D call uncertain. CDR1 MNHEY and CDR2 SMNVEV come from the germline V gene (reference sequence). The CDR3 contains 18 residues. V lost 6 bases to trimming and J lost 4 bases, with 25 bases between them. The CDR3 DNA follows: TGTGCCAGCAGCCCCAGAAACCCTGGTACACGGAGGGGAAACACCATATATTTT. It encodes CASSPRNPGTRRGNTIYF.

This rearrangement joins TRBV7-9 to TRBJ2-4; D is perhaps TRBD2 (5 bases). This CDR3 has 16 residues. The V gene lost 4 bases and the J gene lost 0 bases, with 13 bases spanning the gap. CDR1 and CDR2 (germline): SEHNR, FQNEAQ (reference sequence). CDR3 amino acids: CASSSPPGLAKNIQYF. Written as DNA, the CDR3 is TGTGCCAGCAGCTCTCCCCCCGGACTAGCCAAAAACATTCAGTACTTC.

The genes are TRBV27 and TRBJ1-4; 7 bases are shared with TRBD1. J lost 3 bases, V lost 5 bases, and 6 bases had no gene match. In germline, CDR1 is MNHEY, CDR2 SMNVEV (reference sequence). This CDR3 has 15 amino acids. The CDR3 coding sequence is TGTGCCAGCAGTACCCGACAGGGTTCTAATGAAAAACTGTTTTTT. It yields the protein CASSTRQGSNEKLFF.

This clone was counted a single time. This sequence joins TRBV27 and TRBJ2-1; 11 bases fit TRBD2. The CDR3 sequence is 16 residues long. Per germline, CDR1 MNHEY and CDR2 SMNVEV (reference sequence). V gave up 1 base and J gave up 4 bases; unmatched junction bases: 3. The CDR3 nucleotides are TGTGCCAGCAGTTTATATGGGACTAGCGGATACAATGAGCAGTTCTTC. Translation gives CASSLYGTSGYNEQFF.

This sequence joins TRBV7-3 and TRBJ1-6, with TRBD1 as a possible D gene (5 bases). Trimming cost V 1 base and J 11 bases, with 9 bases left between them. Germline CDR1 reads SGHTA; CDR2 reads FQGTGA. The CDR3 runs 13 residues. The CDR3 DNA is TGTGCCAGCAGCTTAAATCCGGGGGCACCCCTCCACTTT. Translating gives CASSLNPGAPLHF.

The rearrangement links TRBV6-1 to TRBJ2-7, with D tentatively TRBD2 (5 bases). The CDR3 contains 14 residues. V gave up 2 bases and J gave up 3 bases, with 11 bases separating them. Germline V gene lookup returns CDR1 MNHNS and CDR2 SASEGT. The CDR3 spells CASSESVGDYEQYF. CDR3 nucleotide sequence: TGTGCCAGCAGTGAATCGGTCGGGGACTACGAGCAGTACTTC.

Comment on this clone: A junction boundary mismatches the germline segment, possibly from a read error. The genes are TRBV27 and TRBJ2-1, with D possibly being TRBD1 (5 bases). Germline V gives CDR1 MNHEY, CDR2 SMNVEV (reference sequence). The CDR3 contains 13 residues. Here the CDR3 DNA reads TGTGCCAGCAGTTTATCCGAGACAGTCCAATCAGTCTTC. Its protein product is CASSLSETVQSVF.